Listed below are T cell receptor beta chains from one sample, sequenced in a study of blood T cell repertoires in COVID-19. Assay: immunoSEQ multiplex PCR; the TCRdb copy retains only in-frame clones and omits some. The repertoire holds 190,000 or so clones, with roughly 84% as singletons. The sample taken for sequencing was peripheral blood. These receptors came from a woman aged 80 or over with acute or convalescent COVID-19. Both conserved end residues are part of each CDR3. Each record gives: D gene, clone size, J gene, V gene, CDR3 DNA, CDR3 protein. D genes are given only for firm matches. Clone size is stated in some rows and not others, as once, few, many or a class when expanded.

>TRBD1|NA|TRBJ2-7|TRBV2
TGTGCCAGCAGTGAATCAAACAGGGGCGCAGGAACCTACGAGCAGTACTTC
CASSESNRGAGTYEQYF
>NA|NA|TRBJ1-5|TRBV5-1
TGCGCCAGCAGCTTGGATAATAGCAATCAGCCCCAGCATTTT
CASSLDNSNQPQHF
>NA|few|TRBJ1-3|TRBV10-3
TGTGCCATCAGTGAGGTAGAACTCTCTGGAAACACCATATATTTT
CAISEVELSGNTIYF
>NA|once|TRBJ1-1|TRBV6-5
TGTGCCAGCAGTTACTCCGGCCTAGGGGCTGAAGCTTTCTTT
CASSYSGLGAEAFF
>TRBD1|NA|TRBJ1-1|TRBV19
TGTGCCAGTAGTATCCGAGGGCGGGACAGGGAAACTTTCTTT
CASSIRGRDRETFF
>NA|NA|TRBJ1-3|TRBV10-3
TGTGCCAGCCGGACTCTTTCCGGGGCCATATATTTT
CASRTLSGAIYF
>NA|NA|TRBJ1-1|TRBV7-9
TGTGCCAGCAGTTCAATGAACACTGAAGCTTTCTTT
CASSSMNTEAFF
>TRBD1|NA|TRBJ2-7|TRBV11-2
TGTGCCAGCAGCCGAAGACAGGGCAGCCCCTACGAGCAGTACTTC
CASSRRQGSPYEQYF
>NA|NA|TRBJ1-2|TRBV3-1/TRBV3-2
TGTGCCAGCAGCCCAGGGTACTATGGCTACACCTTC
CASSPGYYGYTF
>NA|NA|TRBJ2-7|TRBV7-8
TGTGCCAGCAGCTTCTCTTACGAGCAGTACTTC
CASSFSYEQYF
>TRBD1|NA|TRBJ2-2|TRBV10-3
TGTGCCATCAGTGAGTCGGGACAGGGGGCCGGGGAGCTGTTTTTT
CAISESGQGAGELFF
>NA|few|TRBJ1-1|TRBV19
TGTGCCAGTAGTCCCATTATCCCCCCCAGGGGCGCTGAAGCTTTCTTT
CASSPIIPPRGAEAFF
>TRBD1|once|TRBJ1-2|TRBV6-5
TGTGCCAGCACCTCCGGGACAGGGAACTATGGCTACACCTTC
CASTSGTGNYGYTF
>NA|NA|TRBJ1-1|TRBV7-9
TGTGCCAGCAGCTTAGACAGGGTTAGCCGGTACACTGAAGCTTTCTTT
CASSLDRVSRYTEAFF
>TRBD2|NA|TRBJ2-3|TRBV9
TGTGCCAGCAGCGTAGGGGGACTAGCGGGGTCGGTTACGCAGTATTTT
CASSVGGLAGSVTQYF
>TRBD1|NA|TRBJ1-4|TRBV5-1
TGCGCCAGCAGCTTGGGAATACAGGGGTTTGCTGAAAAACTGTTTTTT
CASSLGIQGFAEKLFF
>NA|NA|TRBJ1-1|TRBV12-5
TGTGCTAGTGGTTTGGTAATTCACAGGGAGAACACTGAAGCTTTCTTT
CASGLVIHRENTEAFF
>TRBD1|once|TRBJ2-5|TRBV6-5
TGTGCCATCGGGACAGGACAAGAGACCCAGTACTTC
CAIGTGQETQYF
>NA|NA|TRBJ1-1|TRBV16
TGTGCCAGCAGCCAATCATTGTCGAGGGGGATAAACACTGAAGCTTTCTTT
CASSQSLSRGINTEAFF
>NA|NA|TRBJ1-1|TRBV7-3
TGTGCCAGCAGCTTAACGGTCGGACATAAAGCTTTCTTT
CASSLTVGHKAFF
>NA|NA|TRBJ1-1|TRBV3-1/TRBV3-2
TGTGCCAGCAGCCTCCTTGGGGGCCCGAACACTGAAGCTTTCTTT
CASSLLGGPNTEAFF
>TRBD1|NA|TRBJ1-2|TRBV9
TGTGCCAGCAGCGTCACCGGGACAGGGGACGGCTACACCTTC
CASSVTGTGDGYTF
>NA|NA|TRBJ2-2|TRBV30
TGTGCCTGGATCGGACTTGGTACCGGGGAGCTGTTTTTT
CAWIGLGTGELFF
>TRBD1|NA|TRBJ1-2|TRBV30
TGTGCCTGGAGTGTACGAGGGGGCGCTGGCTACACCTTC
CAWSVRGGAGYTF
>TRBD2|NA|TRBJ2-5|TRBV5-4
TGTGCCAGCGGATTCCGACTAGCGGGACAAGAGACCCAGTACTTC
CASGFRLAGQETQYF
>NA|NA|TRBJ2-7|TRBV7-9
TGTGCCAGCAGCTGGACAGAAAGCTCCTACGAGCAGTACTTC
CASSWTESSYEQYF
>TRBD1|NA|TRBJ1-2|TRBV7-8
TGTGCCAGCAGCCCCCCCACAGGGGCTACAGCTAACTATGGCTACACCTTC
CASSPPTGATANYGYTF
>TRBD1|NA|TRBJ2-5|TRBV27
TGTGCCAGCAGCTTGGACAGGGACCAAGAGACCCAGTACTTC
CASSLDRDQETQYF
>TRBD2|NA|TRBJ2-1|TRBV14
TGTGCCAGCAAGGCTAGCGGGGGCCTAGGAAATGAGCAGTTCTTC
CASKASGGLGNEQFF